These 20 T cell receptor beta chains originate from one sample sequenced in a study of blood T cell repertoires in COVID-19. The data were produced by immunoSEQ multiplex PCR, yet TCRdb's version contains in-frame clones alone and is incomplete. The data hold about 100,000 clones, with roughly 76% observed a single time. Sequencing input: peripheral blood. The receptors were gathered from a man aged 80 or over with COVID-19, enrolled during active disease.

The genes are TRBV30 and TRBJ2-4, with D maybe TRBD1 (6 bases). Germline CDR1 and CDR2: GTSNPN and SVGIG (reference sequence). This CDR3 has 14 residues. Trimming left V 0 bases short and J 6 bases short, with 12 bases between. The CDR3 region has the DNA TGTGCCTGGAGTGTACGTGGGGGCGGAAACATTCAGTACTTC. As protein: CAWSVRGGGNIQYF.

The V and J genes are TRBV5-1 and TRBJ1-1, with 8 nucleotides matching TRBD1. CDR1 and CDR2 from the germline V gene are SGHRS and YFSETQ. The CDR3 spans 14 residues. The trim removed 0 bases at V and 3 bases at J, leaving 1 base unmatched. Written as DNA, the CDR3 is TGCGCCAGCAGCTTGGGACAGGGGTACACTGAAGCTTTCTTT. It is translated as CASSLGQGYTEAFF.

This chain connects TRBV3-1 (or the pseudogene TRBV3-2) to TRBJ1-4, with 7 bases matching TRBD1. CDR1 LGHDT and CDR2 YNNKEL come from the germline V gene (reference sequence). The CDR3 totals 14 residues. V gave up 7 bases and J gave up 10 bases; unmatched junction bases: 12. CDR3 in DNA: TGTGCCAGCACCCCCACTCCCCAGGGGGGAAAACTGTTTTTT. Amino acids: CASTPTPQGGKLFF.

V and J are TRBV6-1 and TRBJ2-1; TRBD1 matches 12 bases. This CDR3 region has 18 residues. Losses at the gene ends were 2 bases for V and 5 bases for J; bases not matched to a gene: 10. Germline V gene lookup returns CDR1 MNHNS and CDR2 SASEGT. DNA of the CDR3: TGTGCCAGCAGTGAATGGGGACAGGGGGCGAGAAGGGACAATGAGCAGTTCTTC. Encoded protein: CASSEWGQGARRDNEQFF.

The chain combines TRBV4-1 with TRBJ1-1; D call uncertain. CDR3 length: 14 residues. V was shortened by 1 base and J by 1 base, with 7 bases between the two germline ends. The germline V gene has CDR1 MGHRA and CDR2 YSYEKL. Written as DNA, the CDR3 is TGCGCCAGCAGCCAAGGGGCGACGAACACTGAAGCTTTCTTT. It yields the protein CASSQGATNTEAFF.

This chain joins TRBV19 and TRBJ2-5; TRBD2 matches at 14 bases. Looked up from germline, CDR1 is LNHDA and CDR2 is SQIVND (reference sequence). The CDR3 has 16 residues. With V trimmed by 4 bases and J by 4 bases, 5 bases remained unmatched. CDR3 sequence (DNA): TGTGCCAGTAGTACCCGACTAGCGGGGGGGGCAGAGACCCAGTACTTC. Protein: CASSTRLAGGAETQYF.

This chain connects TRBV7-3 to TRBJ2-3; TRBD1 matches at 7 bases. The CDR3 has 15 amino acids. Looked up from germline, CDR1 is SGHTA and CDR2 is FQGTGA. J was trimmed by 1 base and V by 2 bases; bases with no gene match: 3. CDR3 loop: CASSLDGTGTDTQYF. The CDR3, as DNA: TGTGCCAGCAGCTTAGACGGGACAGGCACAGATACGCAGTATTTT.

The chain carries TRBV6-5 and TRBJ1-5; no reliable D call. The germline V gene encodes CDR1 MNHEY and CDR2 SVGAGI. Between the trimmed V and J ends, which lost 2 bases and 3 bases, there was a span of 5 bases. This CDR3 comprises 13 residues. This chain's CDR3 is CASSYRDNQPQHF. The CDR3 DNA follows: TGTGCCAGCAGTTACCGGGACAATCAGCCCCAGCATTTT.

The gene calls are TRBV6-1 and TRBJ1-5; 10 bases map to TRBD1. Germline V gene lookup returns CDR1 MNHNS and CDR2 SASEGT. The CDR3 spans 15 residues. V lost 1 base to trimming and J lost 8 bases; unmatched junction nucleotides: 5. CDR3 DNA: TGTGCCAGCAGTGAAGAGGACAGGGGGTGGGAGCCCCAGCATTTT. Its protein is CASSEEDRGWEPQHF.

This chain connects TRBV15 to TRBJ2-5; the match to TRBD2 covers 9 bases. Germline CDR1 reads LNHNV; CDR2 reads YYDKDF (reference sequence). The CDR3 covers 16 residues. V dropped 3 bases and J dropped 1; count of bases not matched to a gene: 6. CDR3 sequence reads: CATSRYSGGPQETQYF. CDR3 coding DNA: TGTGCCACCAGCAGGTATAGCGGGGGACCCCAAGAGACCCAGTACTTC.

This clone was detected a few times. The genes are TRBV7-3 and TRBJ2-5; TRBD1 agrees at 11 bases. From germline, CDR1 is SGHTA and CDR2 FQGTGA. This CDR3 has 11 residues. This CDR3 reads CRTGGRETQYF. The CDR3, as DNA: TGTAGGACAGGGGGCCGAGAGACCCAGTACTTC.

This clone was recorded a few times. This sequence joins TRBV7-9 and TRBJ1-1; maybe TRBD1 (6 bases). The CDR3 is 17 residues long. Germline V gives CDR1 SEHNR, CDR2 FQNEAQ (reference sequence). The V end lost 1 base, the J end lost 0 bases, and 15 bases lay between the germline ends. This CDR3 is CASSLEQGMIMNTEAFF. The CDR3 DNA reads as TGTGCCAGCAGCTTAGAACAGGGAATGATCATGAACACTGAAGCTTTCTTT.

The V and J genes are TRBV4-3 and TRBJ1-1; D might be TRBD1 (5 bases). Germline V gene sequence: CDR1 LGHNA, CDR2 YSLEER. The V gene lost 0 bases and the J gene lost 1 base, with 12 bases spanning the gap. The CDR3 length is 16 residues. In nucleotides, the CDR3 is TGCGCCAGCAGCCAAGACCCGACAGAAAGGAACACTGAAGCTTTCTTT. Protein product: CASSQDPTERNTEAFF.

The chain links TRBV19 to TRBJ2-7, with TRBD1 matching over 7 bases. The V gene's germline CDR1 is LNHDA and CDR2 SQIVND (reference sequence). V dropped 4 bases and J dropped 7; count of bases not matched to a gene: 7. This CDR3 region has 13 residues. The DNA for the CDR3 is TGTGCCAGTAGTACCAGACAGGGCGGAGAGCAGTACTTC. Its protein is CASSTRQGGEQYF. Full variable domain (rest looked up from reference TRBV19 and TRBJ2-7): DGGITQSPKYLFRKEGQNVTLSCEQNLNHDAMYWYRQDPGQGLRLIYYSQIVNDFQKGDIAEGYSVSREKKESFPLTVTSAQKNPTAFYLCASSTRQGGEQYFGPGTRLTVT.

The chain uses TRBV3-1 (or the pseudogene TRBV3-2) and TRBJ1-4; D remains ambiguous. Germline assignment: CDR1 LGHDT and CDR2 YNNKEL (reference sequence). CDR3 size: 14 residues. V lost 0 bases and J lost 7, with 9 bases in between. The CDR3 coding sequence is TGTGCCAGCAGCCAAGAGGGCCAGGTTGAAAAACTGTTTTTT. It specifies CASSQEGQVEKLFF.

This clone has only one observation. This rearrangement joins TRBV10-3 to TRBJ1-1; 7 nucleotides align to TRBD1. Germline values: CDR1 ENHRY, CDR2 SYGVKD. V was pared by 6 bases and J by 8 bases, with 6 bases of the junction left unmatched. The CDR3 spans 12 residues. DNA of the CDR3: TGTGCCATCAGCCTACAGGGGACAGAAGCTTTCTTT. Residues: CAISLQGTEAFF.

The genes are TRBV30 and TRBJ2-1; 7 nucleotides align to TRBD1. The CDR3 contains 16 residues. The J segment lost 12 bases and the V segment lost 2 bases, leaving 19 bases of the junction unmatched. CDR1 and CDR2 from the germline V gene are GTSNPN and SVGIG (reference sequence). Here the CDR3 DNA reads TGTGCCTGGAGTAGAGGGGGCGGATTTTCTCCTTTTGGGCAGTTCTTC. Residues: CAWSRGGGFSPFGQFF.

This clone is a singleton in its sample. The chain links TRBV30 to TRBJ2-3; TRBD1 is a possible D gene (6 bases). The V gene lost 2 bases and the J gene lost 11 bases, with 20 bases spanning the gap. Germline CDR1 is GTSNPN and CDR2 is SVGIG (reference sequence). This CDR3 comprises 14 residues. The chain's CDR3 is CAWSQPGHAARQYF. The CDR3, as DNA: TGTGCCTGGAGTCAACCGGGACACGCGGCCCGGCAGTATTTT. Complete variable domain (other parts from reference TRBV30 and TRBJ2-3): SQTIHQWPATLVQPVGSPLSLECTVEGTSNPNLYWYRQAAGRGLQLLFYSVGIGQISSEVPQNLSASRPQDRQFILSSKKLLLSDSGFYLCAWSQPGHAARQYFGPGTRLTVL.

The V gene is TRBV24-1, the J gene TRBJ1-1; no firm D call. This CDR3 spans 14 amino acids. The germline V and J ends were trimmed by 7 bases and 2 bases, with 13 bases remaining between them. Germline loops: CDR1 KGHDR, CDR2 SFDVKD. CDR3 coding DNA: TGTGCCACCAGCCCATCGATAGATAACACTGAAGCTTTCTTT. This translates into CATSPSIDNTEAFF.

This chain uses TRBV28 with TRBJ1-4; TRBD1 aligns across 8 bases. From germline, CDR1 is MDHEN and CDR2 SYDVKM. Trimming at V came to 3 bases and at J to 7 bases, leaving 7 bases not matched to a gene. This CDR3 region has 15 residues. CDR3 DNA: TGTGCCAGCAGTTTCACAGGGGGTTTAGGTGAAAAACTGTTTTTT. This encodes CASSFTGGLGEKLFF.